The rows below give T cell receptor beta chains drawn from one sample of a study of blood T cell repertoires in COVID-19. TCRdb's table, derived via immunoSEQ multiplex PCR, lists solely in-frame clones and lacks some. The sample records about 81,000 clones, more than 70% being singletons. Sequenced sample: peripheral blood. These receptor sequences come from a human donor in a cohort sampled during active COVID-19. Each CDR3 is given with its conserved first and last residue. The D gene is left open where the match is weak.

V	J	D	CDR3
TRBV28	TRBJ2-1	TRBD2	CASSPLGTSGSYSYNEQFF
TRBV5-5	TRBJ2-7	TRBD1	CASSWTGGLSYEQYF
TRBV4-3	TRBJ2-7	TRBD1	CASSPGDRDREQYF
TRBV28	TRBJ2-6	-	CASRPTTGSGANVLTF
TRBV4-1	TRBJ1-6	TRBD1	CASSHEDRGRSPLHF
TRBV4-2	TRBJ2-1	TRBD1	CASSPGTAVYNEQFF
TRBV5-4	TRBJ1-1	TRBD1	CASSLVRTGEAFF
TRBV6-5	TRBJ2-7	TRBD1	CASSIRGREQYF
TRBV3-1/TRBV3-2	TRBJ2-3	TRBD1	CASSQEVATGADTQYF
TRBV5-4	TRBJ2-6	-	CASSLQGAGANVLTF
TRBV11-2	TRBJ2-7	TRBD1	CASSSTGPYGEQYF
TRBV30	TRBJ1-6	TRBD1	CAWSAGQDNSPLHF
TRBV7-2	TRBJ1-6	-	CASSLAGSTLHF
TRBV9	TRBJ1-1	-	CASSVASGNTEAFF
TRBV11-2	TRBJ2-2	TRBD1	CASSLDAPGQGSGELFF
TRBV28	TRBJ2-1	TRBD1	CASSPRTGENEQFF
TRBV18	TRBJ1-4	TRBD1	CASSPQGATNEKLFF
TRBV5-1	TRBJ2-2	TRBD1	CASSLVQGADTGELFF
TRBV28	TRBJ1-5	-	CASSTSAGRYSNQPQHF
TRBV2	TRBJ2-7	-	CASRYTWSSHEQYF
TRBV7-8	TRBJ2-1	-	CASSSRPPPSDYSYNEQFF
TRBV2	TRBJ2-3	-	CAIDLTYGSDTQYF
TRBV14	TRBJ1-1	-	CASSPLGNTEAFF
TRBV4-1	TRBJ2-1	-	CASSQLDLITYNEQFF
TRBV29-1	TRBJ2-1	TRBD1	CSADRGASSYNEQFF
TRBV5-8	TRBJ1-6	-	CASTPEQAYNSPLHF
TRBV7-2	TRBJ2-4	-	CASSLAPPQMTKNIQYF
TRBV19	TRBJ2-7	-	CASSLAQFRGEQYF
TRBV7-9	TRBJ2-1	-	CASSSSSYEQFF
TRBV25-1	TRBJ2-7	TRBD2	CASSDWTSGIYEQYF
TRBV7-2	TRBJ2-7	TRBD1	CASSSTGVYEQYF
TRBV7-9	TRBJ2-3	-	CASSALSGLDTQYF
TRBV30	TRBJ2-3	-	CAWSVNLNTQYF
TRBV5-1	TRBJ2-7	TRBD1	CASSLGTGGSDEQYF
TRBV18	TRBJ2-3	-	CASSPQGSSTDTQYF
TRBV6-5	TRBJ1-6	TRBD1	CASRNLQGRSPLHF
TRBV5-1	TRBJ1-5	TRBD1	CASSLGQGGSQPQHF
TRBV28	TRBJ2-7	TRBD1	CASSSGGDEQYF
TRBV27	TRBJ1-2	-	CASRERSGGNYGYTF
TRBV7-9	TRBJ2-5	TRBD2	CASSFLSGGFQETQYF
TRBV19	TRBJ1-5	-	CASRPGQGWGNQPQHF
TRBV18	TRBJ1-1	-	CASSRAGAEREAFF
TRBV19	TRBJ1-2	TRBD1	CASSITGGGDGGGYTF
TRBV7-9	TRBJ2-6	-	CASSFPTLSGANVLTF
TRBV11-2	TRBJ2-2	TRBD1	CASSLEPQGAGTGELFF
TRBV29-1	TRBJ1-2	-	CSVGPGGRGYTF
TRBV7-2	TRBJ2-7	TRBD2	CASSIGGTTIYEQYF
TRBV5-1	TRBJ2-5	-	CASSLESVAGETQYF
TRBV9	TRBJ1-5	-	CASSRSAGGDNQPQHF